The 16 T cell receptor beta chains below all came from one sample that was sequenced in a study of blood T cell repertoires in COVID-19. The table came from immunoSEQ multiplex PCR; TCRdb's copy has only in-frame clones and leaves some out. Here the sample spans hundreds of thousands of clones, 65% to 85% being singletons. Sample: PBMCs or T cells enriched from blood (not recorded which). The receptor source for this set is a man under 40 with acute COVID-19.

The chain links TRBV30 to TRBJ1-5; possibly TRBD1 for D (5 bases). The CDR3 is 15 residues long. V was clipped by 2 bases and J by 1 base, with 12 bases between them. Per germline, CDR1 GTSNPN and CDR2 SVGIG (reference sequence). CDR3 bases: TGTGCCTGGAGTTCACCCGGGGGAAGCAATCAGCCCCAGCATTTT. Residues: CAWSSPGGSNQPQHF. The full variable domain, completed using reference TRBV30 and TRBJ1-5, is SQTIHQWPATLVQPVGSPLSLECTVEGTSNPNLYWYRQAAGRGLQLLFYSVGIGQISSEVPQNLSASRPQDRQFILSSKKLLLSDSGFYLCAWSSPGGSNQPQHFGDGTRLSIL.

The CDR3 region has the DNA TGTGCCTGGGGCGGACAGTCTGGAAACACCATATATTTT. It yields the protein CAWGGQSGNTIYF. The chain is built from TRBV30 and TRBJ1-3; D is possibly TRBD1 (6 bases). Germline CDR1 and CDR2: GTSNPN and SVGIG (reference sequence). The CDR3 is made up of 13 amino acids. The V and J ends lost 5 bases and 1 base respectively, with 9 bases between them.

V gene TRBV6-5 combines with J gene TRBJ1-6; no reliable D call. Trimming left V 7 bases short and J 0 bases short, with 10 bases between. Germline V gene lookup returns CDR1 MNHEY and CDR2 SVGAGI. The CDR3 sequence is 15 residues long. The CDR3 here is CASTSGSSYNSPLHF. CDR3 nucleotide sequence: TGTGCCAGCACTTCTGGGAGCTCCTATAATTCACCCCTCCACTTT.

This clone was recorded only once. The chain recombines TRBV9 with TRBJ1-1, with D perhaps matching TRBD1 (6 bases). In germline, CDR1 is SGDLS, CDR2 YYNGEE. V lost 4 bases and J lost 3, with 16 bases in between. The CDR3 runs to 15 residues. CDR3 nucleotide sequence: TGTGCCAGCAGCCTGGCGGGGGGCAGGGACACTGAAGCTTTCTTT. Its translation is CASSLAGGRDTEAFF.

The chain couples TRBV9 to TRBJ1-6; D is uncertain. The CDR3 spans 16 residues. Per the germline V gene, CDR1 is SGDLS and CDR2 is YYNGEE. V was shortened by 2 bases and J by 0 bases, with 9 bases between the two germline ends. The CDR3 bases are TGTGCCAGCAGCGTCGCGATGAGCTCCTATAATTCACCCCTCCACTTT. This encodes CASSVAMSSYNSPLHF.

The V gene is TRBV28, the J gene TRBJ1-5; 7 bases map to TRBD1. V shed 7 bases, J shed 3 bases, and the junction held 9 bases outside the gene matches. There are 15 residues in the CDR3. Germline loops: CDR1 MDHEN, CDR2 SYDVKM. The CDR3 DNA follows: TGTGCCAGCACGAAGGGGACAGCCTACAATCAGCCCCAGCATTTT. Translation: CASTKGTAYNQPQHF.

The chain combines TRBV6-1 with TRBJ1-2; D not certain. Trimming took off 3 bases at V and 4 bases at J, with 9 bases between the two ends. The CDR3 totals 13 residues. The germline V gene encodes CDR1 MNHNS and CDR2 SASEGT. Here the CDR3 reads CASSELLSYGYTF. CDR3 bases: TGTGCCAGCAGTGAGTTATTGAGCTATGGCTACACCTTC.

The chain joins TRBV11-3 to TRBJ2-1, with 7 bases identical to TRBD1. Germline CDR1 SGHNT, CDR2 YENEEA. CDR3 length equals 18 residues. V lost 4 bases to trimming and J lost 10 bases; unmatched junction nucleotides: 22. The CDR3 sequence is CASSSRNLATDRAGEQFF. CDR3 in DNA: TGTGCCAGCAGCTCGCGAAACCTTGCCACTGACAGGGCTGGAGAGCAGTTCTTC. The variable domain in full, with the rest retrieved from reference TRBV11-3 and TRBJ2-1, is EAGVVQSPRYKIIEKKQPVAFWCNPISGHNTLYWYLQNLGQGPELLIRYENEEAVDDSQLPKDRFSAERLKGVDSTLKIQPAELGDSAVYLCASSSRNLATDRAGEQFFGPGTRLTVL.

The rearrangement links TRBV5-1 to TRBJ2-3; TRBD2 is a possible D gene (6 bases). This CDR3 region has 15 residues. V was clipped by 0 bases and J by 1 base, with 9 bases between them. Germline V gene lookup returns CDR1 SGHRS and CDR2 YFSETQ. The CDR3 DNA follows: TGCGCCAGCAGCTTGGGCCCGGGGGGCACAGATACGCAGTATTTT. It codes for CASSLGPGGTDTQYF.

The chain has TRBV7-3 and TRBJ1-2, with 8 positions matching TRBD1. CDR3 size: 17 residues. The germline gives CDR1 SGHTA, CDR2 FQGTGA. Losses at the gene ends were 4 bases for V and 4 bases for J; bases not matched to a gene: 14. The DNA of the CDR3 is TGTGCCAGCAGCTCGAACCCAGACAGGGGACGACTCTATGGCTACACCTTC. Protein product: CASSSNPDRGRLYGYTF.

This CDR3 reads CASSPRAGNSPLHF. The CDR3 region has the DNA TGTGCCAGCAGCCCCCGGGCGGGGAATTCACCCCTCCACTTT. The chain employs TRBV7-2 and TRBJ1-6, with unresolved D. Trimming took off 5 bases at V and 7 bases at J, with 12 bases between the two ends. Per the germline V gene, CDR1 is SGHTA and CDR2 is FQGNSA. The CDR3 runs to 14 residues.

The DNA for the CDR3 is TGCAGCGTTCCACAGGGGAACACCGGGGAGCTGTTTTTT. Its protein product is CSVPQGNTGELFF. The gene calls are TRBV29-1 and TRBJ2-2; D is possibly TRBD1 (6 bases). V was pared by 5 bases and J by 1 base, with 8 bases between. Germline values: CDR1 SQVTM, CDR2 ANQGSEA. The CDR3 has 13 residues.

The chain recombines TRBV5-1 with TRBJ2-5, with TRBD2 matching over 9 bases. The length of the CDR3 is 15 residues. Germline V CDR1 and CDR2: SGHRS, YFSETQ. The ends lost 4 bases at V and 6 bases at J; junction bases unmatched: 10. In DNA form, the CDR3 reads TGCGCCAGCAGCCTGGAGACTAGCGGCGGGCAGACCCAGTACTTC. Translating gives CASSLETSGGQTQYF.

The table lists this clone with a few counts. An end of the junction does not agree with germline; a read error may underlie this. The V and J genes are TRBV25-1 and TRBJ1-6, with D tentatively TRBD1 (5 bases). The CDR3 loop spans 13 amino acids. Per the germline V gene, CDR1 is MGHDK and CDR2 is SYGVNS. CDR3 nucleotide sequence: TGTGCCAGCAACGGGACTCCTAATTCGCCCCTCCACTTT. Amino acid sequence: CASNGTPNSPLHF.

This sequence joins TRBV27 and TRBJ2-4; possible D gene TRBD2, 5 bases. The CDR3 totals 15 residues. Germline CDR1 and CDR2: MNHEY and SMNVEV (reference sequence). Trimming left V 2 bases short and J 0 bases short, with 8 bases between. CDR3 DNA sequence: TGTGCCAGCAGTTTAGCTAGCCAAGCCAAAAACATTCAGTACTTC. Residues: CASSLASQAKNIQYF.

This CDR3 reads CSVEDRRPGGNYGYTF. The DNA for the CDR3 is TGCAGCGTTGAAGATCGGAGACCCGGGGGGAACTATGGCTACACCTTC. The chain couples TRBV29-1 to TRBJ1-2; tentatively, D is TRBD1 (5 bases). V gave up 0 bases and J gave up 2 bases, with 16 bases separating them. The CDR3 extends over 16 amino acids. Germline assignment: CDR1 SQVTM and CDR2 ANQGSEA.